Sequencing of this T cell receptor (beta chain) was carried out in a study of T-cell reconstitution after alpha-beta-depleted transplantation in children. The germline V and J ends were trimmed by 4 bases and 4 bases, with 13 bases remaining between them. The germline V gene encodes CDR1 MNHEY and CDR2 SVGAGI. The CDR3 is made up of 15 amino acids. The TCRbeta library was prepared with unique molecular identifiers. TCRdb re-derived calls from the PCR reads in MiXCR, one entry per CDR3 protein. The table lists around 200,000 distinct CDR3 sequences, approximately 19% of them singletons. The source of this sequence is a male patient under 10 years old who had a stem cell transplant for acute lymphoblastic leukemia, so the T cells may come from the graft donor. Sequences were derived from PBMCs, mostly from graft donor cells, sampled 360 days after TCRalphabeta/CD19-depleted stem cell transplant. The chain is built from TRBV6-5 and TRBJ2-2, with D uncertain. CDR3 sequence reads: CASSFFPLITGELFF. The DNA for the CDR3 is TGTGCCAGCAGTTTTTTTCCCTTAATCACCGGGGAGCTGTTTTTT.